The 24 T cell receptor beta chains given below trace back to one sample, sequenced in a study of regulatory T cells in long-lasting Graves disease. Stated time point: newly diagnosed GD, antithyroid drugs for less than 3 months. Making the TCR library involved RNA that had been extracted from PBMCs. For TCR beta, libraries came from iRepertoire HTBI primers and Arm-PCR of CDR3 regions. MiXCR, applied by TCRdb to the multiplex PCR reads, yields one record per CDR3 protein. The profile shows hundreds of thousands of distinct CDR3 sequences, roughly 15% of them singletons. This same sample was also part of a study on T cells in Graves' hyperthyroidism and ophthalmopathy.

This sample comprised peripheral blood mononuclear cells (PBMCs), obtained at new diagnosis, from a patient treated with antithyroid drugs. The receptors were gathered from a woman aged 25-40 years with Graves disease.

This clonotype appeared many times. The chain is built from TRBV7-8 and TRBJ1-6; D gene ambiguous. The CDR3 is 12 residues long. V was pared by 5 bases and J by 6 bases, with 5 bases between. From germline, CDR1 is SGHVS and CDR2 FQNEAQ. The CDR3 is CASSPSNSPLHF. The CDR3 DNA sequence: TGTGCCAGCAGCCCAAGTAATTCACCCCTCCACTTT.

This clonotype was counted many times. The rearrangement joins TRBV19 to TRBJ1-1; no firm D call. CDR1 LNHDA and CDR2 SQIVND come from the germline V gene (reference sequence). The V gene lost 6 bases and the J gene lost 4 bases, with 18 bases spanning the gap. CDR3 length: 15 amino acids. The CDR3 DNA follows: TGTGCCAGTAGGTCCTACGAGGGCGCGGTCACTGAAGCTTTCTTT. Residues: CASRSYEGAVTEAFF. Full variable domain (missing parts from reference TRBV19 and TRBJ1-1): DGGITQSPKYLFRKEGQNVTLSCEQNLNHDAMYWYRQDPGQGLRLIYYSQIVNDFQKGDIAEGYSVSREKKESFPLTVTSAQKNPTAFYLCASRSYEGAVTEAFFGQGTRLTVV.

This clonotype has a handful of counts. The chain employs TRBV2 and TRBJ2-5, with 10 positions matching TRBD2. This CDR3 is 15 amino acids long. Germline V CDR1 and CDR2: SNHLY, FYNNEI. The V gene end was trimmed by 8 bases and the J gene end by 4 bases; junction bases not matched to a gene: 10. The CDR3 DNA reads as TGTGCCAGCGCGACTAGCGGGCTTTTTTTAGAGACCCAGTACTTC. It yields the protein CASATSGLFLETQYF.

There are many counts of this clonotype. The chain is built from TRBV12-3 or TRBV12-4 and TRBJ2-5; no definite D call. The CDR3 has 11 residues. The V end was cut by 3 bases, the J end by 5 bases, with 4 bases between. CDR3 nucleotide sequence: TGTGCCAGCAGTTTTGCTGAGACCCAGTACTTC. Translated: CASSFAETQYF.

This clonotype showed up many times. The CDR3, as DNA: TGTGCCAGCAGTTCTAGAGGAAGAAGCTCCTACGAGCAGTACTTC. Its translation: CASSSRGRSSYEQYF. The rearrangement uses TRBV28 and TRBJ2-7; D gene uncertain. The germline gives CDR1 MDHEN, CDR2 SYDVKM. V lost 4 bases and J lost 0, with 13 bases in between. The CDR3 extends over 15 amino acids.

This clonotype was observed many times. This rearrangement joins TRBV20-1 to TRBJ2-1; D call uncertain. This CDR3 is 11 amino acids long. Trimming removed 6 bases from V and 8 bases from J, with 11 bases in between. The germline V gene encodes CDR1 DFQATT and CDR2 SNEGSKA (reference sequence). The CDR3 protein is CSAPWWDEQFF. The CDR3 nucleotides read TGCAGTGCCCCATGGTGGGATGAGCAGTTCTTC.

The genes are TRBV7-2 and TRBJ1-1, with a tentative D call TRBD1 (6 bases). The CDR3 sequence is 15 residues long. Trimming removed 5 bases at V and 4 bases at J, with 17 bases between. Germline CDR1 reads SGHTA; CDR2 reads FQGNSA. CDR3 in DNA: TGTGCCAGCAGCACAATCCAGGGGAAACCCACTGAAGCTTTCTTT. Translating it yields CASSTIQGKPTEAFF.

This clonotype was observed many times. The CDR3 loop is CASSSRLGTDTQYF. The DNA of the CDR3 is TGTGCCAGCAGCTCCCGTTTGGGCACAGATACGCAGTATTTT. The chain uses TRBV7-9 and TRBJ2-3; D not resolved. This CDR3 spans 14 amino acids. The V end lost 4 bases, the J end lost 1 base, and 9 bases lay between the germline ends. The germline V gene encodes CDR1 SEHNR and CDR2 FQNEAQ (reference sequence).

The V and J genes are TRBV5-1 and TRBJ2-1; 11 bases map to TRBD2. The CDR3 runs to 16 residues. The V segment lost 2 bases and the J segment 7 bases; nucleotides outside the gene matches: 8. Germline assignment: CDR1 SGHRS and CDR2 YFSETQ. CDR3 sequence (DNA): TGCGCCAGCAGCTTTCTTGTTAGCGGGAGGGCAAATGAGCAGTTCTTC. The encoded protein is CASSFLVSGRANEQFF.

This clonotype was found many times. The chain is built from TRBV9 and TRBJ2-5; D is undetermined. With 0 bases removed from V and 5 bases from J, the gap between germline ends came to 11 bases. Germline V gene lookup returns CDR1 SGDLS and CDR2 YYNGEE. The CDR3 has 14 amino acids. For the CDR3, the DNA is TGTGCCAGCAGCGTAGGTCCGTTCATGGAGACCCAGTACTTC. It codes for CASSVGPFMETQYF.

Turning to this clonotype: The junction departs from the called germline gene at one end, perhaps through a read error. V gene TRBV6-1 combines with J gene TRBJ2-3, with 7 bases lining up with TRBD2. This CDR3 is built from 16 residues. Germline V gives CDR1 MNHNS, CDR2 SASEGT. In nucleotides, the CDR3 is TGTGCCAGCAGTGAATTGGACGGGAGGAGCACAGGTACGCAGTATTTT. Translating gives CASSELDGRSTGTQYF.

The chain couples TRBV30 to TRBJ1-5; the D is unclear. Germline lookup yields CDR1 GTSNPN and CDR2 SVGIG (reference sequence). The V end was cut by 5 bases, the J end by 2 bases, with 10 bases between. This CDR3 has 13 amino acids. CDR3 DNA: TGTGCCTGGGCCGGAGAACGCAATCAGCCCCAGCATTTT. This encodes CAWAGERNQPQHF.

This clonotype has more than one count but fewer than ten. The genes are TRBV18 and TRBJ2-1; 7 nucleotides align to TRBD1. The trim removed 3 bases at V and 9 bases at J, leaving 20 bases unmatched. The CDR3 contains 18 residues. Per the germline V gene, CDR1 is KGHSH and CDR2 is LQKENI. CDR3 protein: CASSPLGRGLSKGAEQFF. Written as DNA, the CDR3 is TGTGCCAGCTCACCTCTGGGAAGGGGGCTCTCGAAAGGAGCTGAGCAGTTCTTC.

In its sample, this clonotype was seen many times. The chain couples TRBV20-1 to TRBJ1-3; TRBD1 matches 8 bases. Germline loops: CDR1 DFQATT, CDR2 SNEGSKA (reference sequence). The CDR3 runs to 14 residues. J lost 3 bases, V lost 6 bases, and 7 bases had no gene match. The CDR3 is CSATDRGHGNTIYF. The DNA of the CDR3 is TGCAGTGCCACCGACAGGGGCCATGGAAACACCATATATTTT.

V gene TRBV5-1 combines with J gene TRBJ2-5; 7 nucleotides agree with TRBD2. The V gene's germline CDR1 is SGHRS and CDR2 YFSETQ. The CDR3 extends over 16 amino acids. J was trimmed by 4 bases and V by 3 bases; bases with no gene match: 12. The CDR3 spells CASSSAKTSDIETQYF. The CDR3 DNA sequence: TGCGCCAGCAGCTCAGCAAAAACTAGCGACATAGAGACCCAGTACTTC.

This clonotype was detected a few times. In nucleotides, the CDR3 is TGTGCCAGCAGCCCGGGACAGGGAAAGGGTGGGGCCAACGTCCTGACTTTC. It specifies CASSPGQGKGGANVLTF. The genes are TRBV27 and TRBJ2-6; 9 positions match TRBD1. Germline V gene data show CDR1 as MNHEY and CDR2 as SMNVEV (reference sequence). CDR3 length equals 17 residues. The ends lost 6 bases at V and 3 bases at J; junction bases unmatched: 9.

This clonotype was observed many times. V usage is TRBV12-3 or TRBV12-4 and J usage is TRBJ2-5, with 7 bases fitting TRBD2. This CDR3 spans 15 amino acids. The V gene end was trimmed by 3 bases and the J gene end by 5 bases; junction bases not matched to a gene: 9. The CDR3 spells CASSLSAGASETQYF. The CDR3 DNA sequence: TGTGCCAGCAGTTTGAGTGCGGGAGCCTCTGAGACCCAGTACTTC.

This clonotype appeared a few times. The chain couples TRBV3-1 to TRBJ2-3, with 8 bases matching TRBD1. CDR3 size: 15 residues. The ends lost 0 bases at V and 6 bases at J; junction bases unmatched: 5. Looked up from germline, CDR1 is LGHDT and CDR2 is YNNKEL (reference sequence). CDR3 in amino acids: CASSQEVRGRDTQYF. CDR3 bases: TGTGCCAGCAGCCAAGAGGTCAGGGGGCGGGATACGCAGTATTTT.

This clonotype was counted only a few times. The chain carries TRBV20-1 and TRBJ2-4; maybe TRBD2 (6 bases). In germline, CDR1 is DFQATT, CDR2 SNEGSKA (reference sequence). The V gene lost 5 bases and the J gene lost 10 bases, with 18 bases spanning the gap. CDR3 length: 13 residues. The CDR3 reads CSAPGTLTRIQYF. The CDR3 DNA is TGCAGTGCTCCCGGGACTCTTACTAGGATTCAGTACTTC.

J is TRBJ1-4 and V is TRBV30; possibly TRBD1 for D (6 bases). The CDR3 consists of 15 residues. Germline V gene data show CDR1 as GTSNPN and CDR2 as SVGIG (reference sequence). V dropped 0 bases and J dropped 7 bases, with 15 bases sitting between them. The CDR3 is CAWSVRGGMGEKLFF. DNA for the CDR3: TGTGCCTGGAGTGTACGGGGGGGCATGGGTGAAAAACTGTTTTTT.

At least ten counts were recorded for this clonotype. The J gene is TRBJ1-1, the V gene TRBV28; D unclear. Germline-derived CDR1 and CDR2 are MDHEN and SYDVKM. Trimming stripped 7 bases from V and 4 bases from J, with 19 bases between. The CDR3 length is 15 residues. The CDR3 spells CASTPEGGWVTEAFF. The CDR3 region has the DNA TGTGCCAGCACCCCTGAGGGAGGGTGGGTCACTGAAGCTTTCTTT.

This clonotype came up many times. This chain links TRBV20-1 with TRBJ1-2, with D possibly being TRBD1 (5 bases). The CDR3 has 9 residues. Germline loops: CDR1 DFQATT, CDR2 SNEGSKA (reference sequence). CDR3 DNA: TGCAGACAGGAAGATGGCTACACCTTC. Its translation is CRQEDGYTF.

The chain combines TRBV3-1 with TRBJ1-5, with 7 bases matching TRBD1. Germline-derived CDR1 and CDR2 are LGHDT and YNNKEL (reference sequence). The CDR3 has 18 amino acids. V lost 1 base to trimming and J lost 7 bases; unmatched junction nucleotides: 16. The CDR3 sequence is CASSQGEALTGSYQPQHF. CDR3 bases: TGTGCCAGCAGCCAAGGAGAGGCGTTGACAGGGTCGTACCAGCCCCAGCATTTT.

This clonotype appeared many times. The chain combines TRBV18 with TRBJ1-1; D possibly corresponds to TRBD1 (5 bases). Germline assignment: CDR1 KGHSH and CDR2 LQKENI. The ends were cut back, 0 bases at V and 4 bases at J, with 12 bases in the middle. The CDR3 has 15 amino acids. The DNA for the CDR3 is TGTGCCAGCTCACCACCGAGTGGGGGAACCACTGAAGCTTTCTTT. Its translation: CASSPPSGGTTEAFF.